This is a list of T cell receptor beta chains from one sample in a study of blood T cell repertoires in COVID-19. This table comes from immunoSEQ multiplex PCR, and its TCRdb copy is limited to in-frame clones, with some not included. The data show 150,000 to 200,000 clones, around nine tenths seen once. The material sequenced was peripheral blood. These receptor sequences come from a man aged 60 to 69 with active or convalescent COVID-19. CDR3s leave out the opening cysteine and the closing phenylalanine or tryptophan. D genes are given only for firm matches.

D: -; V: TRBV6-5; CDR3: ASRNRDPIYGYT
D: TRBD2; V: TRBV5-1; CDR3: ASSLGLAGGGEQY
D: TRBD2; V: TRBV9; CDR3: ASGRLANEQF
D: TRBD1; V: TRBV7-2; CDR3: ASRRTGGAGANVLT
D: -; V: TRBV7-8; CDR3: ASSSGHLSNYGYT
D: -; V: TRBV29-1; CDR3: SALDSLTYEQY
D: -; V: TRBV3-1/TRBV3-2; CDR3: ASSHPLGNNEKLF
D: -; V: TRBV6-5; CDR3: ASRRALGEQY
D: TRBD1; V: TRBV14; CDR3: ASSYFTRGPTEAF
D: -; V: TRBV29-1; CDR3: SVEGQTGNGYT
D: TRBD1; V: TRBV18; CDR3: ASSPRDRGDSPLH
D: -; V: TRBV7-9; CDR3: ASSSSEGGGKLF
D: -; V: TRBV29-1; CDR3: SAFVFRDTEAF
D: TRBD2; V: TRBV10-1; CDR3: ASSEGLAGVTDTQY
D: -; V: TRBV6-5; CDR3: ASSPQETQY
D: -; V: TRBV27; CDR3: ASSFGGGGYT
D: -; V: TRBV6-1; CDR3: ASRNSVDEQF
D: TRBD1; V: TRBV18; CDR3: ASSLPGQGVAF
D: -; V: TRBV20-1; CDR3: SASQRASYEQY
D: -; V: TRBV18; CDR3: ASSPFDKNTEAF
D: -; V: TRBV18; CDR3: ASSEAVNTEAF
D: TRBD2; V: TRBV19; CDR3: AISGGASYNEQF
D: -; V: TRBV5-4; CDR3: ASRVDRYQETQY
D: -; V: TRBV10-3; CDR3: AISGGGIDHQPQH
D: TRBD2; V: TRBV3-1/TRBV3-2; CDR3: ASSPTSGAYNEQF
D: -; V: TRBV19; CDR3: ASSIAQGIAFGYT
D: TRBD1; V: TRBV9; CDR3: ASAGGQASKVYT
D: TRBD1; V: TRBV10-1; CDR3: ASSGDRNQPQH
D: TRBD1; V: TRBV6-5; CDR3: ASSPDRGYGYT
D: -; V: TRBV4-2; CDR3: ASSQALSSYNEQF
D: -; V: TRBV30; CDR3: AWSVQGTQY
D: -; V: TRBV4-1; CDR3: ASSQDRNIEKLF
D: TRBD1; V: TRBV4-1; CDR3: ASRQGAGNTIY
D: TRBD1; V: TRBV7-8; CDR3: ASSPYRDRAYEQY
D: -; V: TRBV19; CDR3: ASSATVSSGNTIY
D: TRBD1; V: TRBV6-4; CDR3: ASSDQGENTEAF
D: -; V: TRBV5-1; CDR3: ASSLESGRSQGYT
D: TRBD1; V: TRBV11-2; CDR3: ASSAPGQGSFYNSPLH
D: TRBD1; V: TRBV7-6; CDR3: ASSLIPGQGNTEAF
D: TRBD1; V: TRBV13; CDR3: ASSLGGDSFYGYT
D: -; V: TRBV30; CDR3: ASRGLRGSPLH
D: TRBD1; V: TRBV30; CDR3: AWRGGTGPYEQY